One sample yielded the 7 T cell receptor beta chains listed below, sequenced in a study of T cells in Graves' hyperthyroidism and ophthalmopathy (dated by TCRdb to between 2018 and 2020). Library preparation was by multiplex PCR. Sequencing took place on an Illumina HiSeq 2000. The TCR beta CDR3 regions were amplified from RNA transcripts. The TCR CDR3 was subjected to a first round of RT-PCR using the HTBI primer set and the Qiagen OneStep RT-PCR kit. TCRdb itself trimmed the public reads at Q25 with fastp, ran MiXCR and retained productive beta chains. All rows with the same CDR3 protein become a single entry with the most common DNA and genes. This sample gives about 250,000 distinct CDR3 sequences in total; roughly 15% of them show up just once. Clones ranked in the top ten supply 30% of the sample. Sequencing input: blood. The receptors come from a woman aged 50 to 60 with Graves' hyperthyroidism that later progressed to Graves' ophthalmopathy.

The chain uses TRBV27 and TRBJ1-3, with D possibly TRBD1 on 5 matching bases. Trimming took 5 bases from V and 2 from J, leaving 13 bases between them. The germline V gene has CDR1 MNHEY and CDR2 SMNVEV (reference sequence). CDR3 length: 15 amino acids. The CDR3 DNA follows: TGTGCCAGCAGTCCTCAGGGTTCAGCTGGAAACACCATATATTTT. It is translated as CASSPQGSAGNTIYF.

Ten or more counts support this clonotype. This chain connects TRBV2 to TRBJ2-5, with 9 bases matching TRBD2. The CDR3 length is 15 residues. V lost 2 bases and J lost 5; bases outside the gene matches: 6. Germline CDR1 and CDR2: SNHLY and FYNNEI. The CDR3 is CASSEWSSGGETQYF. DNA of the CDR3: TGTGCCAGCAGTGAATGGAGCAGCGGGGGGGAGACCCAGTACTTC.

This clonotype was detected ten times or more. The J gene is TRBJ1-5, the V gene TRBV28; unclear D gene. The CDR3 sequence is 12 residues long. The germline CDR1 and CDR2 sequences are MDHEN and SYDVKM. Trimming shortened V by 6 bases and J by 6 bases, and 9 bases separated the two germline ends. The CDR3 region is CASSLEVQPQHF. The CDR3 nucleotides read TGTGCCAGCAGCTTAGAGGTTCAGCCCCAGCATTTT.

This clonotype has only a few counts. The chain has TRBV5-4 and TRBJ1-6; 7 bases match TRBD1. V lost 5 bases and J lost 9; bases outside the gene matches: 11. The CDR3 length is 15 residues. Germline assignment: CDR1 SGHNT and CDR2 YYREEE (reference sequence). CDR3 amino acids: CASSQGGGVGSPLHF. The CDR3 bases are TGTGCCAGCAGTCAGGGGGGGGGCGTAGGTTCACCCCTCCACTTT.

This clonotype was seen repeatedly, ten times or more. The gene calls are TRBV20-1 and TRBJ2-3, with a tentative D call TRBD2 (7 bases). This CDR3 region has 16 residues. Germline V gene data show CDR1 as DFQATT and CDR2 as SNEGSKA (reference sequence). Trimming removed 6 bases from V and 2 bases from J, with 21 bases in between. CDR3: CSAVGGSSGNTDTQYF. The CDR3, as DNA: TGCAGTGCCGTAGGGGGATCTAGCGGAAACACAGATACGCAGTATTTT.

This clonotype has ten or more counts. This chain links TRBV6-1 with TRBJ2-1; 10 nucleotides match TRBD1. The CDR3 is 20 amino acids. Losses at the gene ends were 5 bases for V and 0 bases for J; bases not matched to a gene: 16. Germline values: CDR1 MNHNS, CDR2 SASEGT. The CDR3 is CASSNGQGGVPQSSYNEQFF. CDR3 sequence (DNA): TGTGCCAGCAGTAATGGACAGGGGGGCGTCCCACAGAGCTCCTACAATGAGCAGTTCTTC.

A few counts support this clonotype. This chain links TRBV5-1 with TRBJ2-3; 7 bases agree with TRBD1. CDR3 length equals 16 residues. Germline CDR1 SGHRS, CDR2 YFSETQ. Trimming cost V 0 bases and J 4 bases; bases outside gene matches: 8. The CDR3 bases are TGCGCCAGCAGCTTGGCCATAGGGGGCGCCCCAGATACGCAGTATTTT. Amino acid sequence: CASSLAIGGAPDTQYF.